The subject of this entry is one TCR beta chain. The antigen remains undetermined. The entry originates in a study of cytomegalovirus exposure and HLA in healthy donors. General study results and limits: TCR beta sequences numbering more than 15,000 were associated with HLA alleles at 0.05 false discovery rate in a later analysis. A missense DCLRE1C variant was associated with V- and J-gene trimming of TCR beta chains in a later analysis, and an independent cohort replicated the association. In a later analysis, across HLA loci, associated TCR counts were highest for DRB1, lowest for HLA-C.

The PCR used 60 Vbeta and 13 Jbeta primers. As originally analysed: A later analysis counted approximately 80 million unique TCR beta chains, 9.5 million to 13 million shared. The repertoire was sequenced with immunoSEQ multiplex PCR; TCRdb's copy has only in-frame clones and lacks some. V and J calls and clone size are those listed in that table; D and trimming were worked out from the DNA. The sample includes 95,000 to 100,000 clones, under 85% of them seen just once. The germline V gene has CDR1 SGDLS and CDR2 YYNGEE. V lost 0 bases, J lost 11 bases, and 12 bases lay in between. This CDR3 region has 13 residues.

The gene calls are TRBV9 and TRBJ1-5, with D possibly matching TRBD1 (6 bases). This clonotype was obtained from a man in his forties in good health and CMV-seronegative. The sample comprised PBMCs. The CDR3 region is CASSVATSGAQHF. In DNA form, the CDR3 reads TGTGCCAGCAGCGTAGCTACGTCAGGGGCCCAGCATTTT.